The next 26 T cell receptor beta chains were all read from a single sample in a study of shared clonotypes between healthy human individuals. Clones were read by immunoSEQ multiplex PCR, and TCRdb kept only the in-frame ones, dropping some. The profile shows about 980,000 clones, about 80% of them singletons. The sequencing sample was made of memory CD4+ T cells sorted from blood. Regarding subset: CD45RA-negative fraction. All receptors derive from a man in his late teens or twenties in good health.

This clone was seen ten or more times. The CDR3 protein is CASSINMNTEAFF. The CDR3 coding sequence is TGTGCCAGTAGTATTAATATGAACACTGAAGCTTTCTTT. The V call is TRBV19, the J call TRBJ1-1; unclear D gene. The germline gives CDR1 LNHDA, CDR2 SQIVND (reference sequence). The CDR3 length is 13 residues. V dropped 3 bases and J dropped 0 bases, with 5 bases sitting between them.

Points on this clone: Additional DNA sequences in this sample encode the identical CDR3. This chain connects TRBV20-1 to TRBJ2-7; D gene unclear. The germline CDR1 and CDR2 sequences are DFQATT and SNEGSKA (reference sequence). CDR3 size: 11 residues. Deletions cut 5 bases from V and 4 bases from J, with 9 bases between. The CDR3: CSAGVEYEQYF. The DNA for the CDR3 is TGCAGTGCTGGGGTAGAATACGAGCAGTACTTC.

The CDR3 DNA sequence: TGTGCCAGCAGTGAGGCGGGAGGGCATAATGAGCAGTTCTTC. Encoded protein: CASSEAGGHNEQFF. The chain combines TRBV25-1 with TRBJ2-1; TRBD2 aligns across 9 bases. The length of the CDR3 is 14 residues. Germline assignment: CDR1 MGHDK and CDR2 SYGVNS. The J segment lost 7 bases and the V segment lost 3 bases, leaving 4 bases of the junction unmatched.

The chain is built from TRBV30 and TRBJ2-7, with 7 bases aligning to TRBD2. After removal of 8 bases from V and 5 bases from J, the junction contained 9 bases not matched to a gene. Germline assignment: CDR1 GTSNPN and CDR2 SVGIG (reference sequence). The CDR3 spans 12 residues. CDR3 in amino acids: CAATRGTNEQYF. In nucleotides, the CDR3 is TGTGCCGCCACCCGCGGGACTAACGAGCAGTACTTC.

In nucleotides, the CDR3 is TGTGCCTTGCTTGCAGACAGTAACAGAAACACCATATATTTT. This encodes CALLADSNRNTIYF. V is TRBV30 and J is TRBJ1-3, with TRBD1 as a possible D gene (5 bases). CDR1 and CDR2 from the germline V gene are GTSNPN and SVGIG (reference sequence). Trimming removed 7 bases from V and 5 bases from J, with 18 bases in between. The CDR3 consists of 14 residues. Using reference TRBV30 and TRBJ1-3 for the parts outside the CDR3, the full variable domain is SQTIHQWPATLVQPVGSPLSLECTVEGTSNPNLYWYRQAAGRGLQLLFYSVGIGQISSEVPQNLSASRPQDRQFILSSKKLLLSDSGFYLCALLADSNRNTIYFGEGSWLTVV.

As to this clone: This may come from a read error, since a much larger clone is one base off. Other DNA sequences in the sample encode the same CDR3. This chain uses TRBV18 with TRBJ2-5; D is ambiguous. Deletions cut 3 bases from V and 1 base from J, with 3 bases between. The CDR3 spans 12 residues. Germline V gives CDR1 KGHSH, CDR2 LQKENI. The CDR3 DNA sequence: TGTGCCAGCTCACCCTCCCAAGAGACCCAGTACTTC. Its translation is CASSPSQETQYF.

A single count supports this clone. This chain uses TRBV2 with TRBJ2-1, with TRBD2 matching 7 bases. Losses at the gene ends were 4 bases for V and 3 bases for J; bases not matched to a gene: 6. Germline V gene sequence: CDR1 SNHLY, CDR2 FYNNEI. CDR3 length: 15 residues. CDR3 loop: CASSVGGIFYNEQFF. CDR3 coding DNA: TGTGCCAGCAGTGTGGGGGGGATCTTCTACAATGAGCAGTTCTTC. Full variable domain (missing parts from reference TRBV2 and TRBJ2-1): EPEVTQTPSHQVTQMGQEVILRCVPISNHLYFYWYRQILGQKVEFLVSFYNNEISEKSEIFDDQFSVERPDGSNFTLKIRSTKLEDSAMYFCASSVGGIFYNEQFFGPGTRLTVL.

This clone was observed at least ten times. The gene calls are TRBV10-2 and TRBJ1-3; TRBD1 might be the D (5 bases). With 6 bases removed from V and 1 base from J, the gap between germline ends came to 13 bases. Germline CDR1 reads WSHSY; CDR2 reads SAAADI. This CDR3 contains 15 residues. CDR3 residues: CASSPGTESGNTIYF. For the CDR3, the DNA is TGCGCCAGCAGCCCTGGGACGGAGTCTGGAAACACCATATATTTT.

The CDR3: CASSLQGGYEQYF. The CDR3 DNA is TGTGCCAGCAGCTTACAGGGCGGCTACGAGCAGTACTTC. The V gene is TRBV7-2, the J gene TRBJ2-7; D is perhaps TRBD1 (5 bases). The CDR3 consists of 13 residues. Germline assignment: CDR1 SGHTA and CDR2 FQGNSA. Deletions cut 2 bases from V and 3 bases from J, with 8 bases between. The full variable domain, in which reference TRBV7-2 and TRBJ2-7 provide the parts outside the CDR3, is GAGVSQSPSNKVTEKGKDVELRCDPISGHTALYWYRQSLGQGLEFLIYFQGNSAPDKSGLPSDRFSAERTGGSVSTLTIQRTQQEDSAVYLCASSLQGGYEQYFGPGTRLTVT.

The chain carries TRBV27 and TRBJ2-7, with D perhaps assigned TRBD1 or TRBD2 (5 bases each). V was clipped by 7 bases and J by 13 bases, with 29 bases between them. Germline assignment: CDR1 MNHEY and CDR2 SMNVEV (reference sequence). This CDR3 region has 15 residues. As DNA, the CDR3 is TGTGCCAGCACTACAACCGGGACCAGCTCAATCGCCCCCTACTTC. Protein: CASTTTGTSSIAPYF.

This clone was counted at least ten times. Other DNA sequences in this specimen translate into the identical CDR3. The rearrangement links TRBV9 to TRBJ2-6, with D unclear. Germline CDR1 is SGDLS and CDR2 is YYNGEE. The CDR3 consists of 13 residues. The V end lost 5 bases, the J end lost 2 bases, and 5 bases lay between the germline ends. The CDR3: CASSSPGANVLTF. CDR3 DNA: TGTGCCAGCAGTTCCCCTGGGGCCAACGTCCTGACTTTC.

The chain carries TRBV6-1 and TRBJ1-5; no clear D gene. Trimming took off 8 bases at V and 3 bases at J, with 11 bases between the two ends. The germline V gene has CDR1 MNHNS and CDR2 SASEGT. The CDR3 is 13 residues long. CDR3 sequence (DNA): TGTGCCAGCGTCGAAGTCTCCAATCAGCCCCAGCATTTT. Encoded protein: CASVEVSNQPQHF.

The V gene is TRBV25-1, the J gene TRBJ1-1, with a weak D call TRBD1 (5 bases). The V end was cut by 2 bases, the J end by 1 base, with 17 bases between. CDR1 is MGHDK, CDR2 SYGVNS, per germline. The CDR3 spans 17 residues. The CDR3 sequence is CASSEPPGGGGNTEAFF. The CDR3 DNA is TGTGCCAGCAGTGAACCCCCCGGCGGCGGGGGGAACACTGAAGCTTTCTTT.

This sequence joins TRBV7-3 and TRBJ2-6, with D possibly matching TRBD1 (5 bases). This CDR3 has 17 residues. V was cut by 4 bases and J by 0 bases, with 13 bases left in between. Germline V gene data show CDR1 as SGHTA and CDR2 as FQGTGA. This CDR3 reads CASSSPRQSSGANVLTF. In DNA, the CDR3 is TGTGCCAGCAGCTCCCCCCGACAGAGCTCTGGGGCCAACGTCCTGACTTTC.

The chain joins TRBV11-2 to TRBJ2-5, with D perhaps matching TRBD1 (6 bases). The V gene lost 5 bases and the J gene lost 1 base, with 11 bases spanning the gap. CDR3 length equals 14 residues. Germline V gives CDR1 SGHAT, CDR2 FQNNGV. The chain's CDR3 is CASSTWTVQETQYF. CDR3 DNA sequence: TGTGCCAGCAGCACCTGGACAGTCCAAGAGACCCAGTACTTC.

The chain has TRBV9 and TRBJ1-6; D is perhaps TRBD1 (5 bases). There are 15 residues in the CDR3. V was pared by 4 bases and J by 10 bases, with 18 bases between. CDR1 is SGDLS and CDR2 is YYNGEE in the germline V gene. DNA of the CDR3: TGTGCCAGCAGCCCTACCGGGACCGTGGTCTCACCCCTCCACTTT. This gives the protein CASSPTGTVVSPLHF.

CDR3 in DNA: TGTGCCAGCAGCTCCCAAGGACAGAACAATGAGCAGTTCTTC. It is translated as CASSSQGQNNEQFF. This sequence joins TRBV11-2 and TRBJ2-1; D possibly corresponds to TRBD1 (6 bases). The germline V gene encodes CDR1 SGHAT and CDR2 FQNNGV. Trimming left V 4 bases short and J 5 bases short, with 12 bases between. The CDR3 extends over 14 amino acids.

The V call is TRBV7-2, the J call TRBJ1-4; 8 positions match TRBD1. V was pared by 2 bases and J by 4 bases, with 3 bases of the junction left unmatched. CDR3 length: 15 amino acids. CDR1 is SGHTA and CDR2 is FQGNSA in the germline V gene. The CDR3 bases are TGTGCCAGCAGCTTAAGGGACAGGCATAATGAAAAACTGTTTTTT. Translated: CASSLRDRHNEKLFF.

The chain couples TRBV10-3 to TRBJ2-7, with D perhaps TRBD1 (5 bases). Trimming removed 0 bases from V and 1 base from J, with 13 bases in between. The length of the CDR3 is 16 residues. CDR1 is ENHRY and CDR2 is SYGVKD in the germline V gene. CDR3 DNA sequence: TGTGCCATCAGTGAGTCGGGGCTTAAAAGGTCCTACGAGCAGTACTTC. Protein: CAISESGLKRSYEQYF.

The chain has TRBV28 and TRBJ1-6, with D possibly TRBD1 on 6 matching bases. This CDR3 is built from 17 residues. V was trimmed by 2 bases and J by 4 bases, leaving 15 bases between them. Looked up from germline, CDR1 is MDHEN and CDR2 is SYDVKM. Here the CDR3 reads CASSLRGRGAYNSPLHF. The CDR3 DNA reads as TGTGCCAGCAGTTTAAGGGGTAGGGGGGCTTATAATTCACCCCTCCACTTT.

The gene calls are TRBV7-2 and TRBJ2-3, with TRBD2 matching over 7 bases. Germline lookup yields CDR1 SGHTA and CDR2 FQGNSA. Trimming removed 2 bases from V and 4 bases from J; junction bases left unmatched: 9. The CDR3 totals 16 residues. CDR3 in amino acids: CASSLTLSGVADTQYF. The CDR3 DNA reads as TGTGCCAGCAGCTTAACCCTGAGCGGGGTGGCAGATACGCAGTATTTT.

Worth noting for this clone: The identical CDR3 is also encoded by other nucleotide sequences in the sample. The chain joins TRBV20-1 to TRBJ2-1, with D unclear. The CDR3 is 11 residues long. V gave up 3 bases and J gave up 7 bases, with 7 bases separating them. In germline, CDR1 is DFQATT, CDR2 SNEGSKA (reference sequence). The CDR3, as DNA: TGCAGTGCTAGTTCCAAAAATGAGCAGTTCTTC. This encodes CSASSKNEQFF.

The CDR3 sequence: CASSHRASGTNNEQFF. The CDR3 DNA reads TGTGCCAGCAGCCACCGGGCTAGCGGGACGAACAATGAGCAGTTCTTC. The chain uses TRBV2 and TRBJ2-1; TRBD2 agrees at 9 bases. Trimming took 6 bases from V and 5 from J; bases not matched to a gene: 11. The CDR3 totals 16 residues. Germline CDR1 is SNHLY and CDR2 is FYNNEI.

The chain combines TRBV6-1 with TRBJ1-2; tentatively, D is TRBD1 (5 bases). Trimming removed 8 bases from V and 6 bases from J, with 10 bases in between. Germline values: CDR1 MNHNS, CDR2 SASEGT. The CDR3 has 11 residues. CDR3 loop: CASWGGDGYTF. The CDR3 DNA is TGTGCCAGCTGGGGCGGAGATGGCTACACCTTC.

The gene calls are TRBV6-1 and TRBJ2-7, with D hard to call. This CDR3 comprises 14 residues. Trimming removed 1 base at V and 6 bases at J, with 13 bases between. Germline CDR1 and CDR2: MNHNS and SASEGT. CDR3 nucleotide sequence: TGTGCCAGCAGTGAAGGACTTTTGCTTGGCGAGCAGTACTTC. Its protein product is CASSEGLLLGEQYF.

This clone turned up a few times. The sample has other DNA sequences that encode this CDR3 too. The chain is built from TRBV7-2 and TRBJ1-1; a possible D gene is TRBD1 (5 bases). The CDR3 is 14 residues long. V lost 1 base, J lost 1 base, and 7 bases lay in between. CDR1 and CDR2 from the germline V gene are SGHTA and FQGNSA. This CDR3 reads CASSLGTSNTEAFF. As DNA, the CDR3 is TGTGCCAGCAGCTTAGGGACATCGAACACTGAAGCTTTCTTT.